The next 24 T cell receptor beta chains were all read from a single sample in a study of cytomegalovirus exposure and HLA in healthy donors. Profiled with immunoSEQ multiplex PCR; TCRdb holds only in-frame clones, not every one. The data contain roughly 200,000 clones, approximately 86% of them singletons. The sequencing input was PBMCs. These receptors came from a man aged 25-45 years in good health and CMV-seropositive.

The V and J genes are TRBV5-1 and TRBJ2-1; 8 positions match TRBD2. Germline loops: CDR1 SGHRS, CDR2 YFSETQ. The junction had 13 bases not matched to a gene; V was cut back by 5 bases and J by 9 bases. CDR3 length: 15 amino acids. This chain's CDR3 is CASSTGSGIRGEQFF. In DNA, the CDR3 is TGCGCCAGCAGTACGGGTAGCGGGATAAGAGGTGAGCAGTTCTTC. Full variable domain (remainder filled in from reference TRBV5-1 and TRBJ2-1): KAGVTQTPRYLIKTRGQQVTLSCSPISGHRSVSWYQQTPGQGLQFLFEYFSETQRNKGNFPGRFSGRQFSNSRSEMNVSTLELGDSALYLCASSTGSGIRGEQFFGPGTRLTVL.

The CDR3 DNA reads as TGTGCCAGCAGGCCGACTAGCGGTGGTACAGATACGCAGTATTTT. Protein product: CASRPTSGGTDTQYF. The chain has TRBV6-5 and TRBJ2-3; TRBD2 matches at 9 bases. CDR1 MNHEY and CDR2 SVGAGI come from the germline V gene. This CDR3 comprises 15 residues. Trimming took 6 bases from V and 3 from J; bases not matched to a gene: 7.

The chain has TRBV19 and TRBJ2-5; TRBD2 aligns across 10 bases. Germline V gene sequence: CDR1 LNHDA, CDR2 SQIVND (reference sequence). This CDR3 has 15 residues. The J segment lost 5 bases and the V segment lost 4 bases, leaving 7 bases of the junction unmatched. The CDR3 reads CASSSPGLATETQYF. CDR3 in DNA: TGTGCCAGTAGTAGTCCGGGACTAGCGACGGAGACCCAGTACTTC.

This clone is a singleton in its sample. The V and J genes are TRBV7-9 and TRBJ2-5; D is possibly TRBD2 (5 bases). The CDR3 length is 13 residues. V dropped 1 base and J dropped 10 bases, with 13 bases sitting between them. Germline V gene sequence: CDR1 SEHNR, CDR2 FQNEAQ (reference sequence). CDR3 region: CASSLVEGSGQYF. DNA for the CDR3: TGTGCCAGCAGCTTAGTAGAGGGATCGGGCCAGTACTTC.

The gene calls are TRBV19 and TRBJ1-4, with D possibly being TRBD1 (5 bases). V lost 6 bases to trimming and J lost 5 bases, with 19 bases between them. CDR1 and CDR2 from the germline V gene are LNHDA and SQIVND (reference sequence). The CDR3 contains 16 residues. The CDR3 reads CASSNSLVGANEKLFF. The CDR3 coding sequence is TGTGCCAGTAGCAATTCCTTGGTTGGGGCCAATGAAAAACTGTTTTTT.

The chain has TRBV27 and TRBJ2-7; the D gene is possibly TRBD1 (5 bases). Germline V gives CDR1 MNHEY, CDR2 SMNVEV (reference sequence). The CDR3 sequence is 14 residues long. Trimming stripped 5 bases from V and 1 base from J, with 12 bases between. The CDR3 reads CASSKKGDSYEQYF. In nucleotides, the CDR3 is TGTGCCAGCAGTAAGAAAGGGGATTCCTACGAGCAGTACTTC.

The chain combines TRBV19 with TRBJ1-2, with D uncertain. Germline values: CDR1 LNHDA, CDR2 SQIVND (reference sequence). V was cut by 6 bases and J by 8 bases, with 16 bases left in between. The CDR3 extends over 13 amino acids. CDR3: CASSLLEATGYTF. The CDR3, as DNA: TGTGCCAGTAGCCTCCTTGAGGCCACCGGCTACACCTTC.

This CDR3 is CASRWTGGDSPLHF. Written as DNA, the CDR3 is TGTGCCAGCAGATGGACAGGGGGTGATTCACCCCTCCACTTT. This chain joins TRBV5-4 and TRBJ1-6; 10 bases align to TRBD1. The germline V gene has CDR1 SGHNT and CDR2 YYREEE (reference sequence). This CDR3 has 14 residues. Trimming at V came to 5 bases and at J to 8 bases, leaving 4 bases not matched to a gene. Full variable domain (remainder filled in from reference TRBV5-4 and TRBJ1-6): ETGVTQSPTHLIKTRGQQVTLRCSSQSGHNTVSWYQQALGQGPQFIFQYYREEENGRGNFPPRFSGLQFPNYSSELNVNALELDDSALYLCASRWTGGDSPLHFGNGTRLTVT.

V usage is TRBV5-8 and J usage is TRBJ1-5; D is unclear. CDR1 is SGHTS, CDR2 YDEGEE, per germline. The CDR3 is 15 residues long. V lost 2 bases to trimming and J lost 4 bases, with 13 bases between them. CDR3 loop: CASSLSSGRNQPQHF. CDR3 nucleotides: TGTGCCAGCAGCTTAAGCTCTGGGCGGAATCAGCCCCAGCATTTT. Full variable domain (missing parts from reference TRBV5-8 and TRBJ1-5): EAGVTQSPTHLIKTRGQQATLRCSPISGHTSVYWYQQALGLGLQFLLWYDEGEERNRGNFPPRFSGRQFPNYSSELNVNALELEDSALYLCASSLSSGRNQPQHFGDGTRLSIL.

The DNA for the CDR3 is TGTGCCGGTAGCGGGGGCCCAGACAATGAGCAGTTCTTC. It is translated as CAGSGGPDNEQFF. This chain uses TRBV7-9 with TRBJ2-1; 9 nucleotides agree with TRBD2. Germline values: CDR1 SEHNR, CDR2 FQNEAQ (reference sequence). Trimming removed 11 bases from V and 5 bases from J; junction bases left unmatched: 7. The CDR3 length is 13 residues.

The V and J genes are TRBV25-1 and TRBJ2-7; the match to TRBD1 covers 12 bases. The length of the CDR3 is 15 residues. The germline CDR1 and CDR2 sequences are MGHDK and SYGVNS. Unmatched junction bases numbered 4, after V lost 2 bases and J lost 5 bases. DNA for the CDR3: TGTGCCAGCAGTGAAGGAGGGACAGGGGGCCACGAGCAGTACTTC. Protein: CASSEGGTGGHEQYF.

The chain joins TRBV29-1 to TRBJ2-3; TRBD1 might be the D (5 bases). This CDR3 has 15 amino acids. The V end was cut by 7 bases, the J end by 5 bases, with 22 bases between. CDR1 and CDR2 from the germline V gene are SQVTM and ANQGSEA. The CDR3 loop is CSAKKETTVLDTQYF. In nucleotides, the CDR3 is TGCAGCGCCAAAAAGGAAACGACAGTTCTAGATACGCAGTATTTT.

The chain joins TRBV2 to TRBJ1-5; D gene unclear. The CDR3 has 13 amino acids. Trimming took off 4 bases at V and 1 base at J, with 5 bases between the two ends. Looked up from germline, CDR1 is SNHLY and CDR2 is FYNNEI. CDR3 loop: CASSAESNQPQHF. CDR3 sequence (DNA): TGTGCCAGCAGTGCCGAGAGCAATCAGCCCCAGCATTTT.

V usage is TRBV27 and J usage is TRBJ2-3; perhaps TRBD1 as D (6 bases). Germline V gene data show CDR1 as MNHEY and CDR2 as SMNVEV (reference sequence). This CDR3 is 16 amino acids long. Deletions cut 6 bases from V and 2 bases from J, with 18 bases between. CDR3 protein: CASRTGGGLATDTQYF. The CDR3 nucleotides read TGTGCCAGCAGGACAGGTGGCGGGCTAGCCACAGATACGCAGTATTTT.

The chain is built from TRBV28 and TRBJ2-7, with 10 bases fitting TRBD2. V gave up 7 bases and J gave up 7 bases; unmatched junction bases: 16. Germline V gene sequence: CDR1 MDHEN, CDR2 SYDVKM. CDR3 length: 16 residues. CDR3 coding DNA: TGTGCCAGCACCCCCAGGGTAGCGGGGGGTCTAAGGGAGCAGTACTTC. Encoded protein: CASTPRVAGGLREQYF.

V gene TRBV6-1 combines with J gene TRBJ1-3, with 8 bases identical to TRBD1. This CDR3 spans 18 amino acids. The J segment lost 1 base and the V segment lost 4 bases, leaving 12 bases of the junction unmatched. The V gene's germline CDR1 is MNHNS and CDR2 SASEGT. CDR3 bases: TGTGCCAGCAGTGTACCGGGACAGGCCTTGGGGTCTGGAAACACCATATATTTT. Protein: CASSVPGQALGSGNTIYF.

The gene calls are TRBV5-6 and TRBJ1-2; D remains ambiguous. The CDR3 contains 11 residues. Trimming stripped 2 bases from V and 7 bases from J, with 6 bases between. CDR1 is SGHDT and CDR2 is YYEEEE in the germline V gene. The chain's CDR3 is CASSFRGGYTF. The CDR3 nucleotides read TGTGCCAGCAGCTTCCGGGGTGGCTACACCTTC.

The rearrangement joins TRBV19 to TRBJ2-7; the match to TRBD1 covers 7 bases. CDR3 length equals 14 residues. The germline CDR1 and CDR2 sequences are LNHDA and SQIVND (reference sequence). Trimming removed 5 bases from V and 5 bases from J; junction bases left unmatched: 9. DNA for the CDR3: TGTGCCAGTAGTGACAGGGTAGCGTCGGACGAGCAGTACTTC. Amino acids: CASSDRVASDEQYF.

V is TRBV28 and J is TRBJ2-5; 8 nucleotides line up with TRBD1. This CDR3 comprises 15 residues. CDR1 and CDR2 from the germline V gene are MDHEN and SYDVKM. Trimming removed 1 base from V and 5 bases from J; junction bases left unmatched: 6. The CDR3 loop is CASSLLTGERETQYF. The CDR3, as DNA: TGTGCCAGCAGTTTATTGACAGGGGAGAGGGAGACCCAGTACTTC.

The gene calls are TRBV7-2 and TRBJ1-5; D gene unclear. Trimming took off 3 bases at V and 7 bases at J, with 13 bases between the two ends. The CDR3 spans 14 residues. Germline V gene sequence: CDR1 SGHTA, CDR2 FQGNSA. The CDR3 here is CASSFGNVRQPQHF. The CDR3 DNA reads TGTGCCAGCAGCTTTGGGAACGTCAGGCAGCCCCAGCATTTT.

The J gene is TRBJ1-2, the V gene TRBV15; 7 bases map to TRBD1. The CDR3 has 16 residues. The V gene end was trimmed by 5 bases and the J gene end by 0 bases; junction bases not matched to a gene: 9. Germline loops: CDR1 LNHNV, CDR2 YYDKDF (reference sequence). The CDR3 region has the DNA TGTGCCACCAGCCTGAGGCAGGGGGAACCTAACTATGGCTACACCTTC. This codes for CATSLRQGEPNYGYTF.

CDR3: CASSLTGGVTNEKLFF. In DNA, the CDR3 is TGCGCCAGCAGCTTAACAGGGGGCGTCACTAATGAAAAACTGTTTTTT. The genes are TRBV5-1 and TRBJ1-4, with 9 bases that match TRBD1. Trimming at V came to 2 bases and at J to 2 bases, leaving 4 bases not matched to a gene. The CDR3 sequence is 16 residues long. Germline V gene sequence: CDR1 SGHRS, CDR2 YFSETQ.

The chain joins TRBV5-8 to TRBJ2-5, with 8 bases that match TRBD1. The V gene end was trimmed by 3 bases and the J gene end by 3 bases; junction bases not matched to a gene: 4. Looked up from germline, CDR1 is SGHTS and CDR2 is YDEGEE. CDR3 length: 14 residues. The CDR3 reads CASSSGTGKETQYF. The DNA of the CDR3 is TGTGCCAGCAGCTCCGGGACAGGCAAAGAGACCCAGTACTTC.

The chain combines TRBV28 with TRBJ2-2; perhaps TRBD2 as D (5 bases). Per germline, CDR1 MDHEN and CDR2 SYDVKM. The CDR3 totals 15 residues. V lost 1 base and J 7 bases, leaving 13 bases between the germline ends. CDR3 sequence (DNA): TGTGCCAGCAGTTTATTGGGCGAGGGTGGCGGGGAGCTGTTTTTT. It yields the protein CASSLLGEGGGELFF. Full variable domain (rest looked up from reference TRBV28 and TRBJ2-2): DVKVTQSSRYLVKRTGEKVFLECVQDMDHENMFWYRQDPGLGLRLIYFSYDVKMKEKGDIPEGYSVSREKKERFSLILESASTNQTSMYLCASSLLGEGGGELFFGEGSRLTVL.